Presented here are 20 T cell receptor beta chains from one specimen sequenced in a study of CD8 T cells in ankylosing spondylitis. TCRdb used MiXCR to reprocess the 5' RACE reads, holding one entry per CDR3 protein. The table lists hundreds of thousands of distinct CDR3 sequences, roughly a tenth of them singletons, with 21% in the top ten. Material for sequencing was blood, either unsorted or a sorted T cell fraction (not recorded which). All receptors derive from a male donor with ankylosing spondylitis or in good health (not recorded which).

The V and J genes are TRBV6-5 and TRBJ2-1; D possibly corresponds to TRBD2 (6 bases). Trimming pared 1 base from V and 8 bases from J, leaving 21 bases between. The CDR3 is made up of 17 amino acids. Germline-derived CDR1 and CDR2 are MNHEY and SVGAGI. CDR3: CASSYWGSTVREHEQFF. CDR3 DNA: TGTGCCAGCAGTTACTGGGGCTCGACAGTACGGGAGCATGAGCAGTTCTTC.

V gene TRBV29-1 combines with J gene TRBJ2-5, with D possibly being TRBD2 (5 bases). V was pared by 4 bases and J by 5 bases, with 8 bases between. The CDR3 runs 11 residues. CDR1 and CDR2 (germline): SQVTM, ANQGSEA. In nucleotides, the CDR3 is TGCAGCGTTGGGTCGGGGGAGACCCAGTACTTC. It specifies CSVGSGETQYF.

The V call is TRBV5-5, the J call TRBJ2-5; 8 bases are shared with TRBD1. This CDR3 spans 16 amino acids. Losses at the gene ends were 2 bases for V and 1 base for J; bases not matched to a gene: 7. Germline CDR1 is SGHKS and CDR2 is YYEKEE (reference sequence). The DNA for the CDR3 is TGTGCCAGCAGCTTAAGGGGCAGGGGGCCCCAAGAGACCCAGTACTTC. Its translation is CASSLRGRGPQETQYF.

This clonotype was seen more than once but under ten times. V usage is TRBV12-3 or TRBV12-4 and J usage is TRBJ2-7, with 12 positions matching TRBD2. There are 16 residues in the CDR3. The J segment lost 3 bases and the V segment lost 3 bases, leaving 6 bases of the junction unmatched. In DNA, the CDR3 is TGTGCCAGCAGTTTCCGGACTAGCGGGGTATACTACGAGCAGTACTTC. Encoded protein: CASSFRTSGVYYEQYF.

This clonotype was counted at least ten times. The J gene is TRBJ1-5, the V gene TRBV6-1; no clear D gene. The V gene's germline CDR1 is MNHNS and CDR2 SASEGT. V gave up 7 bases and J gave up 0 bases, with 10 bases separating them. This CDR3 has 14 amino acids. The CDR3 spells CASMGEYSNQPQHF. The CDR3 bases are TGTGCCAGCATGGGCGAGTATAGCAATCAGCCCCAGCATTTT.

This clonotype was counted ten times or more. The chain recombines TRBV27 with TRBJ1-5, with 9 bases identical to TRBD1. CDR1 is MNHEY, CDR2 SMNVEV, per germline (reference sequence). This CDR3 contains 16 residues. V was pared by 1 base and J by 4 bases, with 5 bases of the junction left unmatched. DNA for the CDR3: TGTGCCAGCAGTTTATTGGGACAGGGTCCTAATCAGCCCCAGCATTTT. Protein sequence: CASSLLGQGPNQPQHF.

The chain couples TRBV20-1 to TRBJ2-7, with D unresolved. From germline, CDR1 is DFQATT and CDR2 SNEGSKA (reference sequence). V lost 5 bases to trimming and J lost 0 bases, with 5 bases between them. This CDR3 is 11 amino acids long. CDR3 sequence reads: CSASSSYEQYF. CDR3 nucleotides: TGCAGTGCTTCCTCCTCCTACGAGCAGTACTTC.

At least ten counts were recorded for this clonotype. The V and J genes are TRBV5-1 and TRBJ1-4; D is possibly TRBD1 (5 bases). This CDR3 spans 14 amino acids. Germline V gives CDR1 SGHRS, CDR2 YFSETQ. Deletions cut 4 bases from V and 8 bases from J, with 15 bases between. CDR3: CASSKGGDQEKLFF. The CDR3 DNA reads TGCGCCAGCAGCAAGGGAGGGGACCAAGAAAAACTGTTTTTT.

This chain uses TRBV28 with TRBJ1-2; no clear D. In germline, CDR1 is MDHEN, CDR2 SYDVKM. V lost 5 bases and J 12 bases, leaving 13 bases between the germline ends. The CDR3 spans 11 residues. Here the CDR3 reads CASSRANRDTF. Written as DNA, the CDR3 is TGTGCCAGCAGTCGAGCTAATCGGGACACCTTC.

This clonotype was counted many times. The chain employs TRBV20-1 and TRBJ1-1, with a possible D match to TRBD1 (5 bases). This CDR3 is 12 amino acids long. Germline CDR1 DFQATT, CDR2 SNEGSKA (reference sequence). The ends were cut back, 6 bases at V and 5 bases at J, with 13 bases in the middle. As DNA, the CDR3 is TGCAGTGCCACCGGGGGTAGTACTGAAGCTTTCTTT. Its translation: CSATGGSTEAFF.

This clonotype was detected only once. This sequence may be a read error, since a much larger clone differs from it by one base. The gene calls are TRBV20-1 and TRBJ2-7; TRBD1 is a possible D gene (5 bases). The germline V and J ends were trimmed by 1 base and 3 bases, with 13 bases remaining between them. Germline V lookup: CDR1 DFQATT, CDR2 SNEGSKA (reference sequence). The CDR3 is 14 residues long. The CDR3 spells CSARVHQGYYEQYF. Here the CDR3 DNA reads TGCAGTGCTAGAGTCCACCAGGGCTACTACGAGCAGTACTTC.

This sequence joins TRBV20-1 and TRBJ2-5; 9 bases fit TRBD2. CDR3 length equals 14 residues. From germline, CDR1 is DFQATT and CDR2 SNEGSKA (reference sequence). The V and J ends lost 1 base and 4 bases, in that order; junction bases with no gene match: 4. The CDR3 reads CSARGNSGGETQYF. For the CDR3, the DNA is TGCAGTGCTAGAGGAAATAGCGGGGGAGAGACCCAGTACTTC.

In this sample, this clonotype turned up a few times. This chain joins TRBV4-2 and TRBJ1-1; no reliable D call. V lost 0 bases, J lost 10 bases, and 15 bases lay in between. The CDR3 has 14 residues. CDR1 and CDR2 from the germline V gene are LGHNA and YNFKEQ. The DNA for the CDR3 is TGTGCCAGCAGCCAAGATCAACACCCAGGTGGAGCTTTCTTT. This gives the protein CASSQDQHPGGAFF.

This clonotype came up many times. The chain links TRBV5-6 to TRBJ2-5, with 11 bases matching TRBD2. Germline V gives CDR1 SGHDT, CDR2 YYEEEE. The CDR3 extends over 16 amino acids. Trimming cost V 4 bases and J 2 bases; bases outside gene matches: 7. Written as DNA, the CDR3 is TGTGCCAGCAGCACAACTAGCGGGGGCTCTCAAGAGACCCAGTACTTC. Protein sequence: CASSTTSGGSQETQYF.

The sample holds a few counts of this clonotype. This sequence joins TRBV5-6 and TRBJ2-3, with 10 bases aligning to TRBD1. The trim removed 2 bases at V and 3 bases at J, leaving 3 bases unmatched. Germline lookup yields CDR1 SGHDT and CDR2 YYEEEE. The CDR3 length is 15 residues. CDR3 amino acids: CASSFPGQGTDTQYF. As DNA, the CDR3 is TGTGCCAGCAGCTTTCCGGGACAGGGGACAGATACGCAGTATTTT.

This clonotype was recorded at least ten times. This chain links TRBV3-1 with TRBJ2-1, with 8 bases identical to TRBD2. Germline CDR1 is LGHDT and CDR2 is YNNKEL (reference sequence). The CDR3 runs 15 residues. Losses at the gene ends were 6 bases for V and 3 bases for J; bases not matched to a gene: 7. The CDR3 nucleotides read TGTGCCAGCAGTCCACTTGCGGGGGGCTACAATGAGCAGTTCTTC. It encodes CASSPLAGGYNEQFF.

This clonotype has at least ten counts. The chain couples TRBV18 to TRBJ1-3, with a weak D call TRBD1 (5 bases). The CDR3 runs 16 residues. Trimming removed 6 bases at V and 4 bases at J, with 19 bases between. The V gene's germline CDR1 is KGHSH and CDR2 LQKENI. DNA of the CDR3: TGTGCCAGCTCCCCGAAATTACGGGGGTCCGGAAACACCATATATTTT. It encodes CASSPKLRGSGNTIYF.

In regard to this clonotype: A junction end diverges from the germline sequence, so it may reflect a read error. The CDR3 reads CCARAGQGGEYNQPQHF. The DNA of the CDR3 is TGCTGTGCTAGAGCCGGACAGGGTGGGGAGTATAATCAGCCCCAGCATTTT. The gene calls are TRBV20-1 and TRBJ1-5; the match to TRBD1 covers 8 bases. The CDR3 consists of 17 residues. The V gene's germline CDR1 is DFQATT and CDR2 SNEGSKA (reference sequence).

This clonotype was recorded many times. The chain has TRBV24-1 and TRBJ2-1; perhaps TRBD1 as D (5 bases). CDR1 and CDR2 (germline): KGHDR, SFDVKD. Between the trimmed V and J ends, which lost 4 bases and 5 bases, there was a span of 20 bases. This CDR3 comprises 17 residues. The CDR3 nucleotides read TGTGCCACCAGTGACCCGAGACAGTCAACAATGAACAATGAGCAGTTCTTC. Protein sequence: CATSDPRQSTMNNEQFF.

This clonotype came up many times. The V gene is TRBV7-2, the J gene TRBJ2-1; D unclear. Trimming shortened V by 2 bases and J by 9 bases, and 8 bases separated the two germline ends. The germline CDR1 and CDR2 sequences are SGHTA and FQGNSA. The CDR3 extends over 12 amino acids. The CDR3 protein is CASSLIEGEQFF. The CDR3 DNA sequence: TGTGCCAGCAGCTTAATTGAAGGTGAGCAGTTCTTC.